One sample yielded the 19 T cell receptor beta chains listed below, sequenced in a study of blood T cells in healthy people across ages. A second roughly 6 to 12 cycle PCR used barcoded and J-beta primers. From the 5' RACE reads, TCRdb called clonotypes with MiXCR, one entry per CDR3 protein. Here the sample spans about 1.8 million distinct CDR3 sequences, around half being singletons. The sequenced sample was blood. All receptors derive from a middle-aged woman in good health.

The gene calls are TRBV20-1 and TRBJ1-5; D is undetermined. Per the germline V gene, CDR1 is DFQATT and CDR2 is SNEGSKA (reference sequence). V dropped 6 bases and J dropped 7 bases, with 22 bases sitting between them. This CDR3 has 15 amino acids. CDR3 region: CSAFTGGQVGQPQHF. The DNA for the CDR3 is TGCAGTGCCTTCACTGGAGGGCAGGTGGGCCAGCCCCAGCATTTT.

The chain carries TRBV12-3 or TRBV12-4 and TRBJ2-3; tentative D call: TRBD2 (5 bases). CDR3 length: 15 residues. V lost 6 bases, J lost 1 base, and 14 bases lay in between. The CDR3, as DNA: TGTGCCAGCAGAATAGCGAGGACTCGCACAGATACGCAGTATTTT. Protein sequence: CASRIARTRTDTQYF.

This clonotype showed up just once. This rearrangement joins TRBV20-1 to TRBJ2-1; TRBD1 matches 9 bases. Germline loops: CDR1 DFQATT, CDR2 SNEGSKA (reference sequence). V shed 4 bases, J shed 2 bases, and the junction held 6 bases outside the gene matches. This CDR3 is 15 amino acids long. CDR3 coding DNA: TGCAGTGCTACTAGGACAGGGGACCCCTACAATGAGCAGTTCTTC. Protein product: CSATRTGDPYNEQFF.

The chain employs TRBV6-6 and TRBJ2-2, with 7 bases identical to TRBD1. This CDR3 has 15 amino acids. Germline V gene sequence: CDR1 MNHNY, CDR2 SVGAGI (reference sequence). V was clipped by 5 bases and J by 4 bases; unmatched bases: 7. In DNA form, the CDR3 reads TGTGCCAGCAGTCGACAGGGATCGACCACCGGGGAGCTGTTTTTT. This encodes CASSRQGSTTGELFF.

The rearrangement uses TRBV29-1 and TRBJ2-1; TRBD1 matches 9 bases. Germline V lookup: CDR1 SQVTM, CDR2 ANQGSEA. With V trimmed by 3 bases and J by 13 bases, 13 bases remained unmatched. This CDR3 comprises 14 residues. CDR3 region: CSVERVREQGAQFF. The CDR3 DNA reads as TGCAGCGTTGAGAGGGTTAGGGAACAGGGGGCCCAGTTCTTC.

This clonotype appeared a few times. The CDR3 loop reads CASGRTEAYEQYF. The CDR3, as DNA: TGTGCCAGTGGCCGGACAGAGGCCTACGAGCAGTACTTC. The genes are TRBV6-1 and TRBJ2-7, with D perhaps matching TRBD1 (6 bases). CDR1 and CDR2 (germline): MNHNS, SASEGT. The CDR3 contains 13 residues. V was pared by 9 bases and J by 2 bases, with 14 bases between.

J is TRBJ2-1 and V is TRBV4-3; the match to TRBD1 covers 9 bases. The DNA end favors TRBJ2-7, so the J call may be wrong. The CDR3 has 18 amino acids. Germline values: CDR1 LGHNA, CDR2 YSLEER. CDR3 sequence reads: CASSQKPPGTGLYNEQYF. CDR3 sequence (DNA): TGCGCCAGCAGCCAAAAACCCCCCGGGACAGGGCTCTACAATGAGCAGTACTTC.

V is TRBV2 and J is TRBJ2-5; TRBD1 agrees at 8 bases. V trimming: 5 bases; J trimming: 4 bases; junction bases outside the gene matches: 9. The CDR3 sequence is 15 residues long. Germline V gene sequence: CDR1 SNHLY, CDR2 FYNNEI. As DNA, the CDR3 is TGTGCCAGCAGTAATTCAGGGGGCTTTAGAGAGACCCAGTACTTC. Residues: CASSNSGGFRETQYF.

The chain carries TRBV6-6 and TRBJ2-7, with 8 bases aligning to TRBD2. Looked up from germline, CDR1 is MNHNY and CDR2 is SVGAGI (reference sequence). CDR3 length: 14 residues. The V gene end was trimmed by 8 bases and the J gene end by 7 bases; junction bases not matched to a gene: 13. CDR3 bases: TGTGCCAGCTCCCTTCGGGAGGGCGTGGGGGAGCAGTACTTC. Protein: CASSLREGVGEQYF.

This clonotype was recorded once. One end of the junction varies from germline; a read error may be responsible. This chain connects TRBV5-5 to TRBJ2-1; D might be TRBD1 or TRBD2, each matching 5 bases. The CDR3 consists of 20 residues. CDR1 is SGHKS, CDR2 YYEKEE, per germline (reference sequence). The DNA of the CDR3 is TGTGCCAACAGCCGCGAGAAGGGGACCTATGCCCAAAACTCCTACAATGAGCAGTTCTTC. Translating it yields CANSREKGTYAQNSYNEQFF.

The chain employs TRBV5-1 and TRBJ2-1, with D unclear. TRBJ2-7 explains the end of the DNA better; the J call may be wrong. CDR3 length equals 13 residues. The germline V gene has CDR1 SGHRS and CDR2 YFSETQ. CDR3 in DNA: TGCGCCAGCAGCTCGACCACTTACAATGAGCAGTACTTC. Translating it yields CASSSTTYNEQYF.

This clonotype has only a few counts. This chain uses TRBV9 with TRBJ1-6; D call uncertain. This CDR3 has 15 residues. Germline V gene sequence: CDR1 SGDLS, CDR2 YYNGEE. The V end lost 6 bases, the J end lost 7 bases, and 17 bases lay between the germline ends. The CDR3 DNA reads TGTGCCAGCATTACAAAGAAGGGCGAAAATTCACCCCTCCACTTT. This encodes CASITKKGENSPLHF.

This chain links TRBV5-1 with TRBJ2-2; 8 bases agree with TRBD2. Germline V CDR1 and CDR2: SGHRS, YFSETQ. The CDR3 spans 16 residues. V trimming: 6 bases; J trimming: 6 bases; junction bases outside the gene matches: 13. CDR3 sequence: CASTLAGGLSAGELFF. In DNA, the CDR3 is TGCGCCAGCACCCTTGCGGGGGGTCTGAGCGCCGGGGAGCTGTTTTTT.

The chain combines TRBV5-1 with TRBJ1-6; the D gene is possibly TRBD1 (5 bases). V lost 4 bases and J lost 0, with 11 bases in between. The CDR3 extends over 16 amino acids. CDR1 is SGHRS, CDR2 YFSETQ, per germline. The CDR3 DNA reads as TGCGCCAGCAGCCGGGACTCTAGCTCCTATAATTCACCCCTCCACTTT. This translates into CASSRDSSSYNSPLHF.

The chain carries TRBV7-2 and TRBJ1-6; tentatively, D is TRBD1 (5 bases). The CDR3 is made up of 15 amino acids. V gave up 3 bases and J gave up 6 bases, with 12 bases separating them. CDR1 is SGHTA, CDR2 FQGNSA, per germline. The chain's CDR3 is CASSFGGVGNSPLHF. CDR3 DNA sequence: TGTGCCAGCAGCTTCGGGGGGGTGGGTAATTCACCCCTCCACTTT.

CDR3: CASRETRSWIDEQFF. In DNA form, the CDR3 reads TGTGCCAGCAGGGAGACTAGGAGTTGGATCGATGAGCAGTTCTTC. V is TRBV6-2 or TRBV6-3 and J is TRBJ2-1; the D gene is possibly TRBD2 (6 bases). CDR3 length equals 15 residues. The ends were cut back, 6 bases at V and 8 bases at J, with 20 bases in the middle. The V gene's germline CDR1 is MNHEY and CDR2 SVGEGT.

There are a few counts of this clonotype. V usage is TRBV7-2 and J usage is TRBJ2-7; 7 bases agree with TRBD2. V trimming: 6 bases; J trimming: 2 bases; junction bases outside the gene matches: 7. Germline CDR1 reads SGHTA; CDR2 reads FQGNSA. The CDR3 covers 14 residues. The CDR3 sequence is CASRFGLGAYEQYF. For the CDR3, the DNA is TGTGCCAGCAGATTCGGACTAGGGGCCTACGAGCAGTACTTC.

At least ten counts were recorded for this clonotype. The chain joins TRBV4-1 to TRBJ2-5; unclear D gene. Trimming shortened V by 1 base and J by 5 bases, and 11 bases separated the two germline ends. Germline loops: CDR1 MGHRA, CDR2 YSYEKL. The CDR3 length is 14 residues. CDR3 DNA: TGCGCCAGCAGCCAAGGTCTCCCCCGGGAGACCCAGTACTTC. Translated, it gives CASSQGLPRETQYF.

The J gene is TRBJ2-1, the V gene TRBV20-1; 8 bases are a match to TRBD1. Germline trimming cut 2 bases from V and 0 bases from J; bases unmatched to any gene: 9. Per the germline V gene, CDR1 is DFQATT and CDR2 is SNEGSKA (reference sequence). The CDR3 is 17 residues long. The CDR3 protein is CSARPGGARRSYNEQFF. The CDR3 nucleotides read TGCAGTGCTAGACCAGGGGGCGCTCGGCGCTCCTACAATGAGCAGTTCTTC.